This T cell receptor beta chain was sequenced during a study of blood T cell repertoires in COVID-19. This clone appeared a single time. The CDR3 loop spans 16 amino acids. V lost 5 bases and J lost 1; bases outside the gene matches: 4. Germline V gene data show CDR1 as LNHDA and CDR2 as SQIVND (reference sequence). TCRdb keeps only in-frame clones here, not all; method: immunoSEQ multiplex PCR. The repertoire holds 150,000 or so clones, with 76% as singletons. Material: peripheral blood. The V and J genes are TRBV19 and TRBJ2-4; 11 bases line up with TRBD1. This sequence was found in a woman at least 80 years old with active or convalescent COVID-19. The CDR3 here is CASSGTGGRAKNIQYF. The CDR3 DNA reads as TGTGCCAGTAGTGGGACAGGGGGTCGGGCCAAAAACATTCAGTACTTC.